This T cell receptor beta chain was retrieved from a study of spatial heterogeneity in lung cancer. Overall study context: Detected sequences consistently included more beta-chain ones than alpha-chain ones. A unique TCR and UMI combination showed up more than ten times in raw reads, on average. General observations from the study: Higher tumor mutation counts went along with higher counts of expanded intratumoral alpha and beta TCRs.

This CDR3 spans 15 amino acids. Germline V gene lookup returns CDR1 SNHLY and CDR2 FYNNEI. V lost 5 bases and J 4 bases, leaving 14 bases between the germline ends. This clonotype was counted many times. Its cognate antigen is unknown. Indicated time point: sample taken at primary tumor resection. Unsorted whole RNA samples from tumor, nontumor lung or frozen PBMC were sequenced. Using its own MiXCR run on the 5' RACE reads, TCRdb lists one record per CDR3 protein. The sample carries about 13,000 distinct CDR3 sequences, over 3% recorded once. The sample here was lung tumor tissue, taken at surgery. The source is a male donor with early-stage non-small cell lung cancer. The J gene is TRBJ1-4, the V gene TRBV2; no clear D gene. The CDR3 protein is CASSIIAAGNEKLFF. The CDR3 coding sequence is TGTGCCAGCAGTATAATAGCTGCTGGTAATGAAAAACTGTTTTTT.